This T cell receptor (beta chain) was sequenced in a study of OX40 agonist ivuxolimab in advanced cancers. Study-level information: All patients had ivuxolimab intravenously every 2 weeks at 0.01 to 10 mg/kg. Patients achieving partial responses numbered three: one hepatocellular carcinoma case and two cutaneous melanoma cases.

Sequencing used immunoSEQ multiplex PCR; TCRdb keeps in-frame clones, though not all of them. The sample contains 35,000 or so clones, approximately 80% of which appear only once. As regards this clone: The antigen remains unidentified.

V shed 5 bases and J shed 8 bases, with 21 bases lying between them. The CDR3 covers 15 residues. Study-wide results and limits: Partial responders dosed at 0.1-3.0 mg/kg displayed clonal expansion ranking among the lowest. At 0.1 to 3.0 mg/kg and by week 6, CD4+ and CD8+ T cells in the blood had expanded clonally.

The source was CD4+ or CD8+ T cells sorted from blood, collected in a trial of the OX40 agonist ivuxolimab. The TCR sequence derives from an adult with an advanced solid tumor such as melanoma, head and neck, liver or kidney cancer. This sequence joins TRBV6-7 and TRBJ2-5; D possibly corresponds to TRBD1 (5 bases). TRBV6-7 is filed as an ORF, its function uncertain. The CDR3 nucleotides are TGTGCCAGCAGTCCACTCGCAGGGCTCCGAGCCACCCAGTACTTC. It codes for CASSPLAGLRATQYF.